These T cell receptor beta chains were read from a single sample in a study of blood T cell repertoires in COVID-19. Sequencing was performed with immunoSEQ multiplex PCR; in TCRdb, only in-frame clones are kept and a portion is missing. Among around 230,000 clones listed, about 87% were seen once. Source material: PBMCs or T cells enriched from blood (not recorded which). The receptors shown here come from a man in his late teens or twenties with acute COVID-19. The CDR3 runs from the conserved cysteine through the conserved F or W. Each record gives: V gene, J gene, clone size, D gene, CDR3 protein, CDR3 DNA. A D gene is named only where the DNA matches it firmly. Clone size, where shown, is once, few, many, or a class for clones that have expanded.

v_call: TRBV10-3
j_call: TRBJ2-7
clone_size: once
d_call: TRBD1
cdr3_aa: CAISTGEYEQYF
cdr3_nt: TGTGCCATCAGTACAGGGGAATACGAGCAGTACTTC

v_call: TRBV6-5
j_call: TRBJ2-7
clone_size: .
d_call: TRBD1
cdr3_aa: CASSPALQGAHEQYF
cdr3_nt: TGTGCCAGCAGTCCTGCCCTACAGGGGGCTCACGAGCAGTACTTC

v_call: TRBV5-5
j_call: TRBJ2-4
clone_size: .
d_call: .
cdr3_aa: CASSLVGAIQYF
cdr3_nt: TGTGCCAGCAGCTTGGTGGGGGCCATTCAGTACTTC

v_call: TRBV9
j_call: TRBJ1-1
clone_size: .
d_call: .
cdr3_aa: CASSGQDSTEAFF
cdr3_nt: TGTGCCAGCAGCGGGCAAGACAGCACTGAAGCTTTCTTT

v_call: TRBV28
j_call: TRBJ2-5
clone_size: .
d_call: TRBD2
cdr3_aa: CASSLASGQETQYF
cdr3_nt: TGTGCCAGCAGTTTAGCTAGCGGACAAGAGACCCAGTACTTC

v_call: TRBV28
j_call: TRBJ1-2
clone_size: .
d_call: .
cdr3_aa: CASTVRQGYGYTF
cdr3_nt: TGTGCCAGCACGGTGCGGCAGGGGTATGGCTACACCTTC

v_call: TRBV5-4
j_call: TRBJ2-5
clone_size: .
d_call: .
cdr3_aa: CASRQDTQETQYF
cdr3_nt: TGTGCCAGCAGGCAGGACACTCAAGAGACCCAGTACTTC

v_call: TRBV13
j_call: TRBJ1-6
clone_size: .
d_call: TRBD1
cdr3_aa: CASSLNRGTSPLHF
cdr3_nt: TGTGCCAGCAGCTTAAACAGGGGTACTTCACCCCTCCACTTT

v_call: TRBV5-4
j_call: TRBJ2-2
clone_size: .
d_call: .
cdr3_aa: CASSVESGTFTGELFF
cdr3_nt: TGTGCCAGCAGCGTTGAATCAGGAACTTTCACCGGGGAGCTGTTTTTT

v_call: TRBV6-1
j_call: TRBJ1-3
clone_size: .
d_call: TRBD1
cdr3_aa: CASSELKGAYGQSGNTIYF
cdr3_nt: TGTGCCAGCAGTGAACTGAAGGGGGCGTACGGGCAATCTGGAAACACCATATATTTT

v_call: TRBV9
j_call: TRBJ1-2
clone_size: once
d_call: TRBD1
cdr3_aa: CASSGTGWRGYGYTF
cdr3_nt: TGTGCCAGCAGCGGGACAGGGTGGCGGGGCTATGGCTACACCTTC

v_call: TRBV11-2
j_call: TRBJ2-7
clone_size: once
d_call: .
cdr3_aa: CASSLAPGSYEQYF
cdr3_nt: TGTGCCAGCAGCTTAGCTCCAGGCTCCTACGAGCAGTACTTC

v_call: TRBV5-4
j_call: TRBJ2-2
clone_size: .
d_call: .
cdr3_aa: CASSPAGGTNTGELFF
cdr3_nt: TGTGCCAGCAGCCCGGCCGGAGGGACGAACACCGGGGAGCTGTTTTTT

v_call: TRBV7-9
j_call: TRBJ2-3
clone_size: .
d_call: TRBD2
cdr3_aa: CASSSGTSQSDTQYF
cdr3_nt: TGTGCCAGCAGCTCCGGGACTAGTCAATCAGATACGCAGTATTTT

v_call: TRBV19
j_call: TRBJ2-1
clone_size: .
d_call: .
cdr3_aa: CASIREGGEQFF
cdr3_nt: TGTGCCAGTATCCGAGAGGGTGGTGAGCAGTTCTTC

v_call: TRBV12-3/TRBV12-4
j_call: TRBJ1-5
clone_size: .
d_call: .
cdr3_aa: CASSLRRQPQHF
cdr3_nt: TGTGCCAGCAGTTTACGGCGGCAGCCCCAGCATTTT

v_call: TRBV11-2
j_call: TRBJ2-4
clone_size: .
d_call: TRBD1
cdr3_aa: CASRSVLTGPRNIQYF
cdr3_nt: TGTGCCAGCAGGTCCGTTCTGACAGGGCCCCGAAACATTCAGTACTTC

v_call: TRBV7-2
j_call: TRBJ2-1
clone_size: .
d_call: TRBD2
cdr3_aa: CASSARPPGLAANEQFF
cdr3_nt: TGTGCCAGCAGCGCACGTCCACCGGGACTAGCGGCCAATGAGCAGTTCTTC

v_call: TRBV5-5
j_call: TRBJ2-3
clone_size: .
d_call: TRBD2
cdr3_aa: CASIRDYRTDTQYF
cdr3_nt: TGTGCCAGCATCCGGGACTACCGCACAGATACGCAGTATTTT

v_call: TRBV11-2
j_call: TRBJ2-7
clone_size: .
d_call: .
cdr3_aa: CASSFGAGPSYEQYF
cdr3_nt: TGTGCCAGCAGCTTCGGCGCGGGACCCTCCTACGAGCAGTACTTC

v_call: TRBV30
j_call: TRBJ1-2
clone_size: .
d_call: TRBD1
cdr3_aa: CAWGATGNYGYTF
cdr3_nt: TGTGCCTGGGGGGCGACAGGGAACTATGGCTACACCTTC

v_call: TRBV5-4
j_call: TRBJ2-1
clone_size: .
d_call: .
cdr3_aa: CASSLENQVHNEQFF
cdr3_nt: TGTGCCAGCAGCTTGGAGAATCAGGTCCACAATGAGCAGTTCTTC

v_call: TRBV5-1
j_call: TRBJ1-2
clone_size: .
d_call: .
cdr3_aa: CASSLEGEGVNGYTF
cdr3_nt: TGCGCCAGCAGCTTGGAAGGGGAGGGTGTCAATGGCTACACCTTC

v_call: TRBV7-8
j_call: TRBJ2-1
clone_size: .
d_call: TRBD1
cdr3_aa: CASSTSGTGENEQFF
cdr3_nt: TGTGCCAGCAGCACCTCCGGGACAGGGGAAAATGAGCAGTTCTTC